Presented here are 12 T cell receptor beta chains from one specimen sequenced in a study of shared clonotypes between healthy human individuals. Profiled with immunoSEQ multiplex PCR; TCRdb holds only in-frame clones, not every one. Of about 1.1 million clones in the sample, 77% were seen once. The sequenced material came from memory CD4+ T cells from PBMCs. The subset: CD45RA-negative fraction. The source is a young man in good health. Some clones in this sample may be carry-over from other donors' samples.

The rearrangement links TRBV6-5 to TRBJ1-1; weak D call: TRBD1 (5 bases). Trimming took off 2 bases at V and 4 bases at J, with 11 bases between the two ends. The germline V gene encodes CDR1 MNHEY and CDR2 SVGAGI. The CDR3 is 14 residues long. CDR3 amino acids: CASSYPSRGTEAFF. The CDR3 DNA reads as TGTGCCAGCAGTTACCCCTCAAGGGGCACTGAAGCTTTCTTT.

The chain recombines TRBV18 with TRBJ1-3, with TRBD1 matching 10 bases. Germline CDR1 KGHSH, CDR2 LQKENI. The CDR3 runs 17 residues. The junction had 5 bases not matched to a gene; V was cut back by 3 bases and J by 0 bases. The CDR3 DNA follows: TGTGCCAGCTCACCCAGAGGACAGGGGGTCTCTGGAAACACCATATATTTT. It translates to CASSPRGQGVSGNTIYF.

The chain carries TRBV7-9 and TRBJ2-7, with a weak D call TRBD1 (6 bases). The germline gives CDR1 SEHNR, CDR2 FQNEAQ (reference sequence). The V end lost 4 bases, the J end lost 3 bases, and 10 bases lay between the germline ends. This CDR3 is 13 amino acids long. CDR3 in amino acids: CASSSGTHYEQYF. The CDR3 DNA reads TGTGCCAGCAGCTCCGGGACACACTACGAGCAGTACTTC. Supplemented by reference TRBV7-9 and TRBJ2-7, the full variable domain reads DTGVSQNPRHKITKRGQNVTFRCDPISEHNRLYWYRQTLGQGPEFLTYFQNEAQLEKSRLLSDRFSAERPKGSFSTLEIQRTEQGDSAMYLCASSSGTHYEQYFGPGTRLTVT.

The table lists this clone with a count of one. Sequence at one end of the junction differs from germline and may be a read error. Other DNA sequences within the sample encode an identical CDR3. The chain couples TRBV2 to TRBJ1-1; perhaps TRBD1 as D (5 bases). Looked up from germline, CDR1 is SNHLY and CDR2 is FYNNEI. The length of the CDR3 is 13 residues. The chain's CDR3 is CASSEGVNTEAFF. CDR3 coding DNA: TGTGCCAGCAGCGAAGGGGTGAACACTGAAGCTTTCTTT.

V usage is TRBV7-9 and J usage is TRBJ2-7, with D tentatively TRBD2 (6 bases). The CDR3 is 15 amino acids. Per the germline V gene, CDR1 is SEHNR and CDR2 is FQNEAQ (reference sequence). Trimming shortened V by 2 bases and J by 6 bases, and 17 bases separated the two germline ends. DNA for the CDR3: TGTGCCAGCAGCTTATATTCCGGAGGGACCGGCGAGCAGTACTTC. Translating gives CASSLYSGGTGEQYF.

V and J are TRBV6-6 and TRBJ2-7; D might be TRBD1 or TRBD2, each matching 5 bases. The CDR3 has 13 residues. V was cut by 6 bases and J by 5 bases, with 14 bases left in between. Germline values: CDR1 MNHNY, CDR2 SVGAGI (reference sequence). This CDR3 is CASSPRDRHEQYF. The CDR3 DNA is TGTGCCAGCAGCCCCCGGGACCGCCACGAGCAGTACTTC.

The rearrangement links TRBV7-9 to TRBJ2-7; 13 positions agree with TRBD2. After removal of 0 bases from V and 2 bases from J, the junction contained 4 bases not matched to a gene. CDR3 length: 17 residues. Per the germline V gene, CDR1 is SEHNR and CDR2 is FQNEAQ (reference sequence). The DNA for the CDR3 is TGTGCCAGCAGCTTAGCCGGGACTAGCGGGACCCCCTACGAGCAGTACTTC. It specifies CASSLAGTSGTPYEQYF.

The chain has TRBV2 and TRBJ2-3; possibly TRBD2 for D (6 bases). This CDR3 region has 13 residues. Per the germline V gene, CDR1 is SNHLY and CDR2 is FYNNEI. The V and J ends lost 11 bases and 0 bases respectively, with 12 bases between them. The CDR3 sequence: CAGGAISTDTQYF. In DNA form, the CDR3 reads TGTGCCGGAGGGGCAATCAGCACAGATACGCAGTATTTT.

This chain connects TRBV6-6 to TRBJ2-1; D is unclear. Germline CDR1 reads MNHNY; CDR2 reads SVGAGI (reference sequence). V was cut by 6 bases and J by 5 bases, with 5 bases left in between. The CDR3 consists of 11 residues. The CDR3 region is CASRGDNEQFF. For the CDR3, the DNA is TGTGCCAGCAGAGGAGACAATGAGCAGTTCTTC.

The V and J genes are TRBV11-2 and TRBJ1-1; D is perhaps TRBD1 (6 bases). Germline values: CDR1 SGHAT, CDR2 FQNNGV. V lost 5 bases and J 0 bases, leaving 16 bases between the germline ends. The CDR3 spans 16 residues. The CDR3 protein is CASSPRWGAVNTEAFF. CDR3 nucleotide sequence: TGTGCCAGCAGCCCCCGGTGGGGGGCGGTGAACACTGAAGCTTTCTTT.

This clone has just a few counts. This sequence joins TRBV12-5 and TRBJ1-5; D gene uncertain. Germline V gene sequence: CDR1 LGHNT, CDR2 FRNRAP. The CDR3 contains 13 residues. Trimming took off 5 bases at V and 0 bases at J, with 5 bases between the two ends. The CDR3 here is CASGIDSNQPQHF. The CDR3 coding sequence is TGTGCTAGTGGTATTGATAGCAATCAGCCCCAGCATTTT.

The V call is TRBV27, the J call TRBJ2-3; the D is unclear. The germline CDR1 and CDR2 sequences are MNHEY and SMNVEV (reference sequence). The CDR3 contains 16 residues. V lost 1 base to trimming and J lost 0 bases, with 11 bases between them. The CDR3 nucleotides are TGTGCCAGCAGTTTATACAGCCTGTTGAGCACAGATACGCAGTATTTT. Amino acids: CASSLYSLLSTDTQYF.